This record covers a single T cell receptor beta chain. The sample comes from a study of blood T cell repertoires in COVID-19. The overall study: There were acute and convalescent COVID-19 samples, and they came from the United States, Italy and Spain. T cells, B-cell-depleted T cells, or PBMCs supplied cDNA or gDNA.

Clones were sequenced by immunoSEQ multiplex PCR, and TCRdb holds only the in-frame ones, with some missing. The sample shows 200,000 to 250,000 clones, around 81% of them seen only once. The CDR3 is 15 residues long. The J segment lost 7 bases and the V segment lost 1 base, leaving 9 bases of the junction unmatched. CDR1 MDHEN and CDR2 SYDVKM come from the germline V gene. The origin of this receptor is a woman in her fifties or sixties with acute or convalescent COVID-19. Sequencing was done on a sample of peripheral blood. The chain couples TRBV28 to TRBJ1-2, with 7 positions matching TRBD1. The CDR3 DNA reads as TGTGCCAGCAGTTTATACCCGACAGGGACGGGTGGCTACACCTTC. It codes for CASSLYPTGTGGYTF.